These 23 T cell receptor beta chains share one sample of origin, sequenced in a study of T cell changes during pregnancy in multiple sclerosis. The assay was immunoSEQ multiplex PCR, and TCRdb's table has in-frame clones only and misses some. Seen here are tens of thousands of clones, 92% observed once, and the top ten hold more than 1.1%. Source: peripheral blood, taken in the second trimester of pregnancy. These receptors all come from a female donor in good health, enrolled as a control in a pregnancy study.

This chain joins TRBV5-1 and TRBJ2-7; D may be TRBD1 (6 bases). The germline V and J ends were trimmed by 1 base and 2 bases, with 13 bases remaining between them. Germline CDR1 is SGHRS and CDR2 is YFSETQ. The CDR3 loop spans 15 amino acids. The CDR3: CASSLNHRDPYEQYF. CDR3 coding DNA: TGCGCCAGCAGCTTGAATCACAGGGACCCCTACGAGCAGTACTTC.

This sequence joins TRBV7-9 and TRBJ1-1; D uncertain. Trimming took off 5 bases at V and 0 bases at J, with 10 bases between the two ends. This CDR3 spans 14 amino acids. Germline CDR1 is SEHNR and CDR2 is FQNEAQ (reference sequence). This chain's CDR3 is CASSHRELNTEAFF. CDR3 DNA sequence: TGTGCCAGCAGCCATAGGGAGCTGAACACTGAAGCTTTCTTT.

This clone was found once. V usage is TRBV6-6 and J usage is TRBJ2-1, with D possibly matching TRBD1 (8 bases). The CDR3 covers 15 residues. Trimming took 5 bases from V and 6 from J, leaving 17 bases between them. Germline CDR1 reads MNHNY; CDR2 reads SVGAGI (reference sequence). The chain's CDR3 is CASSSRGRGGNEQFF. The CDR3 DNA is TGTGCCAGCAGTAGCAGGGGGCGCGGGGGCAATGAGCAGTTCTTC.

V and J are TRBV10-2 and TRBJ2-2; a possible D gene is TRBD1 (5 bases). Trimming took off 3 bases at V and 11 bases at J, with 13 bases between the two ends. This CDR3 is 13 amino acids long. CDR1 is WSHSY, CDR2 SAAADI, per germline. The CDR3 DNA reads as TGCGCCAGCAGTGAAATTCAGGGTGTAGAGCTGTTTTTT. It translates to CASSEIQGVELFF.

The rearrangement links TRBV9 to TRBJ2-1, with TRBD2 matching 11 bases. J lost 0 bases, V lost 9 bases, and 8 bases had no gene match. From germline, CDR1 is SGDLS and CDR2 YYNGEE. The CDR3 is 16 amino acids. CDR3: CATSSSGRASYNEQFF. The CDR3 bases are TGTGCCACCTCCAGTAGCGGGAGGGCCTCCTACAATGAGCAGTTCTTC.

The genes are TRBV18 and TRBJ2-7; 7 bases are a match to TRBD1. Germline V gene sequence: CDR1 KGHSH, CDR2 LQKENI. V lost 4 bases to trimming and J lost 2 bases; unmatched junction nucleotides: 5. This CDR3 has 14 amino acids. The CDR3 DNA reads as TGTGCCAGCTCACTTCCGGGACAGCCCTACGAGCAGTACTTC. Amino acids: CASSLPGQPYEQYF.

This CDR3 reads CASSDLEQFF. CDR3 DNA sequence: TGTGCCAGCAGTGACCTTGAGCAGTTCTTC. V is TRBV2 and J is TRBJ2-1, with unresolved D. V was clipped by 3 bases and J by 9 bases, with 3 bases between them. The germline V gene has CDR1 SNHLY and CDR2 FYNNEI. The CDR3 totals 10 residues.

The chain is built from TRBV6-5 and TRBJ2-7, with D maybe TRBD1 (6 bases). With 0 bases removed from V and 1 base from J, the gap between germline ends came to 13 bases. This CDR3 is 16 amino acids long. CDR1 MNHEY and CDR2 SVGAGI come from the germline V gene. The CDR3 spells CASSYSAGQRSYEQYF. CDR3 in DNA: TGTGCCAGCAGTTACTCGGCCGGACAGAGATCCTACGAGCAGTACTTC.

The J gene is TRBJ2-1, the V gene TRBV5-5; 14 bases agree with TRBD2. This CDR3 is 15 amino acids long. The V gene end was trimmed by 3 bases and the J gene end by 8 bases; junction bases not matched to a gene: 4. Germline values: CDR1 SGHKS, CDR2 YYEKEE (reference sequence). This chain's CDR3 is CASSSGLAGGYEQFF. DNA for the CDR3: TGTGCCAGCAGCTCCGGACTAGCGGGAGGCTATGAGCAGTTCTTC.

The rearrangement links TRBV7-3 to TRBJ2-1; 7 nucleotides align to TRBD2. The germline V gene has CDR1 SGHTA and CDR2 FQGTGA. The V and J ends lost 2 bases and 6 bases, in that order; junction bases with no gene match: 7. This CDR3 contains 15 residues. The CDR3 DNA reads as TGTGCCAGCAGCTTAGGAGCGGGATCAATCAATGAGCAGTTCTTC. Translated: CASSLGAGSINEQFF.

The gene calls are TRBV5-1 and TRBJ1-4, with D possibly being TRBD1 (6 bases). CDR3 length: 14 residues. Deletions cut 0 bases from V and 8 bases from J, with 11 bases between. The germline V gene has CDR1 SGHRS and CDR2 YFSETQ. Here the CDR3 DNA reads TGCGCCAGCAGCTTGGCAGGGGATTCCGAAAAACTGTTTTTT. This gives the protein CASSLAGDSEKLFF.

DNA of the CDR3: TGTGCCAGCAGCTCCCCAGCGGGAGTTCGGAACGAGCAGTACTTC. As protein: CASSSPAGVRNEQYF. The chain employs TRBV27 and TRBJ2-7, with 8 bases lining up with TRBD2. The CDR3 is 15 residues long. Germline V gives CDR1 MNHEY, CDR2 SMNVEV (reference sequence). With 6 bases clipped from V and 5 bases from J, the junction kept 12 bases outside the gene matches.

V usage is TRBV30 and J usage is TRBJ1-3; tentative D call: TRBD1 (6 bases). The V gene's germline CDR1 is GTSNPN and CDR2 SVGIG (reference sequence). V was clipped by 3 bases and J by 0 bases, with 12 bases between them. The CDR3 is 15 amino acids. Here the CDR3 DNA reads TGTGCCTGGAGAGACAGGTCGAGCTCTGGAAACACCATATATTTT. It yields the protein CAWRDRSSSGNTIYF. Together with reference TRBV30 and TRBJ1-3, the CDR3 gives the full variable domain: SQTIHQWPATLVQPVGSPLSLECTVEGTSNPNLYWYRQAAGRGLQLLFYSVGIGQISSEVPQNLSASRPQDRQFILSSKKLLLSDSGFYLCAWRDRSSSGNTIYFGEGSWLTVV.

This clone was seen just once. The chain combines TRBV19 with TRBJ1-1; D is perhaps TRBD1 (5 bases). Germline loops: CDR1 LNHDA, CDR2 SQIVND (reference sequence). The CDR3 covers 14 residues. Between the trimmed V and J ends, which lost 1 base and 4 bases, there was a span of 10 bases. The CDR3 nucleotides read TGTGCCAGTAGTATAGCGCAGGGCCGCACTGAAGCTTTCTTT. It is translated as CASSIAQGRTEAFF.

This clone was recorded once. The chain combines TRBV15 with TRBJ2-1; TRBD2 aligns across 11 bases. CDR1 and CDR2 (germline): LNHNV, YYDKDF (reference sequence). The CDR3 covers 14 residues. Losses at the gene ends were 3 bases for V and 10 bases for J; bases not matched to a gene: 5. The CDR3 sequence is CATSRTSGVKEQFF. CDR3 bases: TGTGCCACCAGCAGGACTAGCGGGGTTAAGGAGCAGTTCTTC.

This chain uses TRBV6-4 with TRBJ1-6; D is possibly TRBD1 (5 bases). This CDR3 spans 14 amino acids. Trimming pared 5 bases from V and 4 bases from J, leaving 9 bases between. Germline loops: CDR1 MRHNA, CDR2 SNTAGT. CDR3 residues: CASSPRGYNSPLHF. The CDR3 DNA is TGTGCCAGCAGTCCTAGGGGTTATAATTCACCCCTCCACTTT.

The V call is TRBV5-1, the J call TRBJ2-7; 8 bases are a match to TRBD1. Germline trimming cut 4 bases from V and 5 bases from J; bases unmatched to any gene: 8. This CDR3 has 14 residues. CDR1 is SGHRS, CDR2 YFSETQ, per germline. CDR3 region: CASSTGQGRDEQYF. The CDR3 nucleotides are TGCGCCAGCAGCACCGGACAGGGACGGGACGAGCAGTACTTC.

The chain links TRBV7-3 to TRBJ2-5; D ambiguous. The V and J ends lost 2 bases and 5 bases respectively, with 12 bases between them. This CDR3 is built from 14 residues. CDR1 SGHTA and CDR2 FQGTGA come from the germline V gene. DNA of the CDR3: TGTGCCAGCAGCTTAGGCCCCCTCGGGGAGACCCAGTACTTC. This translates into CASSLGPLGETQYF.

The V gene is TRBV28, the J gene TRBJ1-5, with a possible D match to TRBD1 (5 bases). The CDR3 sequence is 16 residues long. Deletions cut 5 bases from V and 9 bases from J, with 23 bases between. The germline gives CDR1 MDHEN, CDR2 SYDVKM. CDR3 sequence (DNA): TGTGCCAGCAGTCCCCGGCGGGGGGGTGGTAATAGGCCCCAGCATTTT. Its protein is CASSPRRGGGNRPQHF.

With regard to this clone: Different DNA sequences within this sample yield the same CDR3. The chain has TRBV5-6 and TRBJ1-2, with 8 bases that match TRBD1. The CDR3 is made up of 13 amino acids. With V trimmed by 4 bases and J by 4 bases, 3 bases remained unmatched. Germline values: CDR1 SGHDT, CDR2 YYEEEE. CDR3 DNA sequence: TGTGCCAGCAGCCTTGACAGGGGCTATGGCTACACCTTC. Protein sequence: CASSLDRGYGYTF.

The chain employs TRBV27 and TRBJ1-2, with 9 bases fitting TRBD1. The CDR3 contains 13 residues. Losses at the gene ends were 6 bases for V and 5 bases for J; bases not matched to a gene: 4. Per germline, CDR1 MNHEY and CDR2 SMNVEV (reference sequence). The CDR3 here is CASRGTGKYGYTF. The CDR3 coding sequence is TGTGCCAGCAGGGGGACAGGGAAGTATGGCTACACCTTC.

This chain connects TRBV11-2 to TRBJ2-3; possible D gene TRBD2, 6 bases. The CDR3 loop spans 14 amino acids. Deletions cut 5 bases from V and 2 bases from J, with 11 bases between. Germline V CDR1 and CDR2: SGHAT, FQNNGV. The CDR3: CASSTRDSTDTQYF. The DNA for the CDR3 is TGTGCCAGCAGCACCCGGGACTCCACAGATACGCAGTATTTT.

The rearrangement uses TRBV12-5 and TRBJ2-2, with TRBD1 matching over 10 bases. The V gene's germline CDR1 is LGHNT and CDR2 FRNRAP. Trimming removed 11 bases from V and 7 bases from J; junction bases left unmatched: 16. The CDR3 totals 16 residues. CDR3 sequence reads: CAEVNDRGRGVGELFF. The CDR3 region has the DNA TGTGCTGAAGTAAACGACAGGGGGCGCGGTGTCGGGGAGCTGTTTTTT.